The next 24 T cell receptor beta chains were all read from a single sample in a study of TIL therapy for anti-PD-1-resistant metastatic lung cancer. The libraries were made with immunoSEQ v3. Produced via immunoSEQ multiplex PCR; TCRdb's table is partial and in-frame only. Of about 52,000 clones in the sample, around 80% were seen once. Time point in this sample: pre-treatment sample, taken before nivolumab and TIL therapy. Specimen: blood, collected at baseline. The source is a woman aged 25 to 80 with non-small cell lung cancer.

CDR3 DNA sequence: TGTGCCAGCAGCCAAGGGACAGGGCGAAACACCATATATTTT. Encoded protein: CASSQGTGRNTIYF. The rearrangement uses TRBV28 and TRBJ1-3; 9 bases match TRBD1. CDR1 is MDHEN and CDR2 is SYDVKM in the germline V gene. Unmatched junction bases numbered 5, after V lost 6 bases and J lost 5 bases. The length of the CDR3 is 14 residues.

The rearrangement uses TRBV6-6 and TRBJ1-5; D call uncertain. The V end was cut by 0 bases, the J end by 0 bases, with 6 bases between. The CDR3 runs 15 residues. CDR1 and CDR2 from the germline V gene are MNHNY and SVGAGI (reference sequence). CDR3 amino acids: CASSYSRDSNQPQHF. The CDR3 nucleotides are TGTGCCAGCAGTTACTCGAGAGATAGCAATCAGCCCCAGCATTTT.

The chain links TRBV9 to TRBJ1-3, with a possible D match to TRBD1 (6 bases). V was cut by 3 bases and J by 5 bases, with 9 bases left in between. The CDR3 has 13 residues. CDR1 and CDR2 from the germline V gene are SGDLS and YYNGEE. The CDR3 reads CASSADSRNTIYF. The CDR3 DNA follows: TGTGCCAGCAGCGCGGACAGCCGAAACACCATATATTTT.

This sequence joins TRBV18 and TRBJ1-2; TRBD1 might be the D (6 bases). The germline CDR1 and CDR2 sequences are KGHSH and LQKENI. The length of the CDR3 is 14 residues. V was pared by 2 bases and J by 6 bases, with 13 bases between. The CDR3 loop is CASSPNRDPNGYTF. Written as DNA, the CDR3 is TGTGCCAGCTCACCAAACAGGGATCCCAATGGCTACACCTTC.

This chain connects TRBV6-5 to TRBJ1-2; tentatively, D is TRBD1 (6 bases). The ends were cut back, 5 bases at V and 0 bases at J, with 13 bases in the middle. Germline V gene data show CDR1 as MNHEY and CDR2 as SVGAGI. The CDR3 contains 15 residues. The CDR3: CASSVLRGSNYGYTF. DNA of the CDR3: TGTGCCAGCAGTGTACTGAGGGGGTCTAACTATGGCTACACCTTC.

The chain employs TRBV19 and TRBJ1-2; no clear D. CDR1 LNHDA and CDR2 SQIVND come from the germline V gene (reference sequence). V lost 5 bases, J lost 8 bases, and 21 bases lay in between. This CDR3 spans 15 amino acids. The CDR3 loop reads CASSHRALLSEGYTF. Written as DNA, the CDR3 is TGTGCCAGTAGTCACCGGGCCCTTCTCTCGGAAGGCTACACCTTC.

V gene TRBV5-4 combines with J gene TRBJ2-7, with a weak D call TRBD2 (6 bases). CDR3 length: 15 amino acids. Germline CDR1 is SGHNT and CDR2 is YYREEE (reference sequence). V lost 3 bases and J 0 bases, leaving 13 bases between the germline ends. CDR3 sequence: CASSSKAGPSYEQYF. For the CDR3, the DNA is TGTGCCAGCAGCTCGAAAGCGGGTCCCTCCTACGAGCAGTACTTC.

The chain combines TRBV29-1 with TRBJ2-1; tentatively, D is TRBD1 (6 bases). Looked up from germline, CDR1 is SQVTM and CDR2 is ANQGSEA. The CDR3 totals 13 residues. The ends were cut back, 7 bases at V and 4 bases at J, with 14 bases in the middle. CDR3 sequence (DNA): TGCAGCGCCGTACGGACAGTATACAATGAGCAGTTCTTC. Its translation is CSAVRTVYNEQFF.

This clone was observed a few times. The gene calls are TRBV4-3 and TRBJ1-2, with D uncertain. CDR1 and CDR2 (germline): LGHNA, YSLEER. The CDR3 is 15 amino acids. Trimming left V 1 base short and J 6 bases short, with 15 bases between. This chain's CDR3 is CASSQVPGGLHGYTF. The DNA of the CDR3 is TGCGCCAGCAGCCAAGTACCAGGAGGGTTGCATGGCTACACCTTC.

The chain recombines TRBV6-1 with TRBJ1-2; 8 bases line up with TRBD1. This CDR3 has 15 residues. The ends lost 6 bases at V and 8 bases at J; junction bases unmatched: 14. Germline CDR1 MNHNS, CDR2 SASEGT. CDR3 sequence (DNA): TGTGCCAGCAGAACCCCTCGGGGACAGGCGGGAGGCTACACCTTC. It codes for CASRTPRGQAGGYTF.

Only one count was recorded for this clone. The chain employs TRBV6-4 and TRBJ2-7, with 13 bases that match TRBD2. The germline gives CDR1 MRHNA, CDR2 SNTAGT. This CDR3 is 16 amino acids long. V dropped 6 bases and J dropped 2; count of bases not matched to a gene: 7. In nucleotides, the CDR3 is TGTGCCAGCAGCGCGGGACTAGCGGGATACACCTACGAGCAGTACTTC. Protein product: CASSAGLAGYTYEQYF.

V and J are TRBV7-9 and TRBJ1-2; 7 nucleotides line up with TRBD1. J gave up 3 bases and V 8 bases, and 3 bases lay outside the gene matches. Germline V gene data show CDR1 as SEHNR and CDR2 as FQNEAQ (reference sequence). CDR3 size: 12 residues. DNA of the CDR3: TGTGCCAGCCGAACAGGGGACTATGGCTACACCTTC. It yields the protein CASRTGDYGYTF.

This chain uses TRBV4-1 with TRBJ2-3; TRBD2 matches at 7 bases. Germline V gives CDR1 MGHRA, CDR2 YSYEKL. After removal of 9 bases from V and 0 bases from J, the junction contained 3 bases not matched to a gene. The CDR3 spans 13 residues. The CDR3 region has the DNA TGCGCCAGGAAGCGGGGTAGCACAGATACGCAGTATTTT. It translates to CARKRGSTDTQYF.

This clone was counted a few times. V usage is TRBV19 and J usage is TRBJ1-2; the D is unclear. The germline gives CDR1 LNHDA, CDR2 SQIVND (reference sequence). The CDR3 runs to 13 residues. V dropped 3 bases and J dropped 0 bases, with 5 bases sitting between them. This CDR3 reads CASSMPANYGYTF. The CDR3 DNA reads TGTGCCAGTAGTATGCCAGCTAACTATGGCTACACCTTC.

This clone was seen only once. The rearrangement uses TRBV27 and TRBJ1-2, with a possible D match to TRBD1 (6 bases). Looked up from germline, CDR1 is MNHEY and CDR2 is SMNVEV (reference sequence). This CDR3 spans 15 amino acids. V lost 5 bases, J lost 0 bases, and 13 bases lay in between. The CDR3 loop reads CASSELAGANYGYTF. CDR3 nucleotide sequence: TGTGCCAGCAGTGAACTTGCAGGGGCTAACTATGGCTACACCTTC.

In its sample, this clone was seen once. The V gene is TRBV7-9, the J gene TRBJ2-7, with D perhaps matching TRBD2 (5 bases). Germline V gene lookup returns CDR1 SEHNR and CDR2 FQNEAQ (reference sequence). V was pared by 5 bases and J by 2 bases, with 16 bases between. The CDR3 loop spans 15 amino acids. The DNA of the CDR3 is TGTGCCAGCAGCCAAGAGGTAGGAGGTGCCTACGAGCAGTACTTC. Translation gives CASSQEVGGAYEQYF. The entire variable domain, with the rest obtained from reference TRBV7-9 and TRBJ2-7, is as follows: DTGVSQNPRHKITKRGQNVTFRCDPISEHNRLYWYRQTLGQGPEFLTYFQNEAQLEKSRLLSDRFSAERPKGSFSTLEIQRTEQGDSAMYLCASSQEVGGAYEQYFGPGTRLTVT.

The genes are TRBV6-6 and TRBJ1-1; D gene unclear. From germline, CDR1 is MNHNY and CDR2 SVGAGI (reference sequence). Trimming took off 2 bases at V and 4 bases at J, with 11 bases between the two ends. The CDR3 totals 14 residues. The CDR3: CASSYEGRSTEAFF. In DNA form, the CDR3 reads TGTGCCAGCAGTTACGAGGGTAGGAGCACTGAAGCTTTCTTT.

This clone was seen a handful of times. This rearrangement joins TRBV4-1 to TRBJ2-5; D may be TRBD2 (5 bases). The CDR3 contains 14 residues. V lost 2 bases, J lost 2 bases, and 9 bases lay in between. Germline V gene sequence: CDR1 MGHRA, CDR2 YSYEKL. CDR3 protein: CASSQFSAQETQYF. CDR3 bases: TGCGCCAGCAGCCAATTTAGCGCTCAAGAGACCCAGTACTTC.

V is TRBV15 and J is TRBJ1-2; 7 bases match TRBD1. The V gene's germline CDR1 is LNHNV and CDR2 YYDKDF (reference sequence). J gave up 1 base and V 1 base, and 3 bases lay outside the gene matches. The CDR3 is 15 residues long. CDR3 loop: CATSRAGQVNYGYTF. In DNA, the CDR3 is TGTGCCACCAGCAGAGCCGGACAGGTTAACTATGGCTACACCTTC.

The chain recombines TRBV28 with TRBJ2-3; TRBD2 matches 11 bases. This CDR3 region has 19 residues. Germline V gives CDR1 MDHEN, CDR2 SYDVKM. V lost 2 bases and J lost 5; bases outside the gene matches: 15. The CDR3 loop reads CASSLPRTGLAEWRDTQYF. The CDR3 bases are TGTGCCAGCAGTTTACCTAGAACGGGACTAGCGGAGTGGAGAGATACGCAGTATTTT.

The chain employs TRBV5-4 and TRBJ2-1, with 8 bases aligning to TRBD2. The CDR3 consists of 18 residues. V lost 4 bases, J lost 0 bases, and 12 bases stayed unmatched. Germline CDR1 reads SGHNT; CDR2 reads YYREEE (reference sequence). The CDR3 DNA sequence: TGTGCCAGCAGCCCCTCCGCGGGAGGCCTCAGCTCCTACAATGAGCAGTTCTTC. Its translation is CASSPSAGGLSSYNEQFF.

This clone was seen a handful of times. CDR3 in amino acids: CASSYSQGRGGYTF. For the CDR3, the DNA is TGTGCCAGCAGTTACTCTCAGGGAAGAGGTGGCTACACCTTC. The genes are TRBV6-5 and TRBJ1-2; D might be TRBD1 (5 bases). CDR1 is MNHEY and CDR2 is SVGAGI in the germline V gene. The CDR3 totals 14 residues. V was cut by 0 bases and J by 7 bases, with 12 bases left in between.

The chain employs TRBV10-3 and TRBJ1-2; D is ambiguous. V was shortened by 0 bases and J by 3 bases, with 5 bases between the two germline ends. CDR1 and CDR2 (germline): ENHRY, SYGVKD. This CDR3 region has 13 residues. The CDR3 DNA sequence: TGTGCCATCAGTGAGTCTATTTACTATGGCTACACCTTC. It specifies CAISESIYYGYTF.

This chain uses TRBV7-3 with TRBJ2-5; D is perhaps TRBD2 (5 bases). This CDR3 region has 13 residues. The V gene's germline CDR1 is SGHTA and CDR2 FQGTGA. Trimming removed 5 bases from V and 5 bases from J, with 12 bases in between. CDR3 sequence (DNA): TGTGCCAGCAGCCCGGGGTTTGGGGAGACCCAGTACTTC. Protein product: CASSPGFGETQYF.